This T cell receptor beta chain is from a study of patients and donors after allogeneic stem cell transplantation. TCRdb called the RT-PCR reads again in MiXCR, with one record for every CDR3 protein. Counted here are fewer than 250,000 distinct CDR3 sequences, 14% occurring once; the ten biggest clones make up roughly 11%. Germline lookup yields CDR1 SGHNT and CDR2 YENEEA. V lost 5 bases and J lost 3; bases outside the gene matches: 9. This CDR3 has 15 residues. The source is a human donor who was either an allogeneic HSCT recipient or a stem cell or donor lymphocyte infusion donor (not recorded which). It is not recorded whose cells these are; they may come from a transplant donor. This chain links TRBV11-3 with TRBJ2-5, with 7 bases identical to TRBD2. The material sequenced was blood, either unsorted or a sorted T cell fraction (not recorded which). Here the CDR3 reads CASSSSGRGEETQYF. The CDR3 region has the DNA TGTGCCAGCAGCAGTAGCGGGCGAGGCGAAGAGACCCAGTACTTC.